These T cell receptor beta chains were read from a single sample in a study of cytomegalovirus exposure and HLA in healthy donors. Profiling relied on immunoSEQ multiplex PCR, and the TCRdb table lists in-frame clones only, not all of them. The table lists about 120,000 clones, about 78% of them singletons. Source material: PBMCs. Every receptor here comes from a woman aged 40-49 years in good health and CMV-seropositive. Each CDR3 is given with its conserved first and last residue. Each record gives: D gene, V gene, J gene, clone size, CDR3 DNA, CDR3 protein. The D gene is left open where the match is weak. Only part of the rows carry a size: once, few, many, or a class if the clone is expanded.

D: TRBD1; V: TRBV12-5; J: TRBJ1-6; size: NA; DNA: TGTGCTAGTGGCGCCGACAGGGAACCCTATAATTCACCCCTCCACTTT; CDR3: CASGADREPYNSPLHF
D: TRBD2; V: TRBV9; J: TRBJ2-6; size: NA; DNA: TGTGCCAGCAGCCAAACTAGCGGGGGGGCGTATGGGGCCAACGTCCTGACTTTC; CDR3: CASSQTSGGAYGANVLTF
D: NA; V: TRBV6-4; J: TRBJ1-2; size: NA; DNA: TGTGCCAGCAGTGACATTTTGGCGGCCGTCTTCGGCTATGGCTACACCTTC; CDR3: CASSDILAAVFGYGYTF
D: TRBD2; V: TRBV2; J: TRBJ2-3; size: NA; DNA: TGTGCCAGCAGGGGACTAGGAGATACGCAGTATTTT; CDR3: CASRGLGDTQYF
D: TRBD1; V: TRBV29-1; J: TRBJ1-1; size: NA; DNA: TGCAGCGTTGACGGGACAGGGATAGAAGCTTTCTTT; CDR3: CSVDGTGIEAFF
D: TRBD1; V: TRBV6-1; J: TRBJ1-1; size: few; DNA: TGTGCCAGTTTGACAGGGTGGTTGAACACTGAAGCTTTCTTT; CDR3: CASLTGWLNTEAFF
D: TRBD1; V: TRBV10-3; J: TRBJ1-3; size: NA; DNA: TGTGCCATCAGTGACCCAAGCGGGGACAGGGGGGCTGGAAACACCATATATTTT; CDR3: CAISDPSGDRGAGNTIYF
D: TRBD1; V: TRBV18; J: TRBJ1-1; size: NA; DNA: TGTGCCAGCTCACCAACAGGGGGGGCCACTGAAGCTTTCTTT; CDR3: CASSPTGGATEAFF
D: TRBD2; V: TRBV19; J: TRBJ2-7; size: NA; DNA: TGTGCCAGTAGTTTAGGGACTAACCGATACGAGCAGTACTTC; CDR3: CASSLGTNRYEQYF
D: TRBD1; V: TRBV7-7; J: TRBJ2-5; size: NA; DNA: TGTGCTAGCAGCCTCAGCAGGGGGCGGGAAGAGACCCAGTACTTC; CDR3: CASSLSRGREETQYF
D: TRBD1; V: TRBV19; J: TRBJ1-4; size: NA; DNA: TGTGCCAGTAGCCCTAACCCGGGACAGGGTGGAACTAATGAAAAACTGTTTTTT; CDR3: CASSPNPGQGGTNEKLFF
D: NA; V: TRBV6-5; J: TRBJ1-1; size: NA; DNA: TGTGCCAGCAGTTACCGTGGGCAGGGGAACACTGAAGCTTTCTTT; CDR3: CASSYRGQGNTEAFF
D: TRBD1; V: TRBV6-5; J: TRBJ2-7; size: NA; DNA: TGTGCCAGCAGTCTCTCCACGACAGGGTCCTACGAGCAGTACTTC; CDR3: CASSLSTTGSYEQYF
D: TRBD1; V: TRBV5-1; J: TRBJ1-1; size: NA; DNA: TGCGCCAGCAGCCCGGGACAGGGAAACACTGAAGCTTTCTTT; CDR3: CASSPGQGNTEAFF
D: TRBD1; V: TRBV6-5; J: TRBJ1-2; size: NA; DNA: TGTGCCAGCAGTAGGGACAGGGGAAACTATGGCTACACCTTC; CDR3: CASSRDRGNYGYTF
D: TRBD2; V: TRBV7-3; J: TRBJ2-2; size: few; DNA: TGTGCCAGCAGCTTAAACCCTAGCGGGTTCGCGAACACCGGGGAGCTGTTTTTT; CDR3: CASSLNPSGFANTGELFF
D: NA; V: TRBV19; J: TRBJ1-1; size: NA; DNA: TGTGCCAGTAGTATCGATATGCTTTTGACAGGCATGAACACTGAAGCTTTCTTT; CDR3: CASSIDMLLTGMNTEAFF
D: TRBD1; V: TRBV6-5; J: TRBJ2-2; size: NA; DNA: TGTGCCAGCAGGACACAGGGGGCGTCCGGGGAGCTGTTTTTT; CDR3: CASRTQGASGELFF
D: TRBD1; V: TRBV5-1; J: TRBJ1-4; size: once; DNA: TGCGCCAGCAGCACAGGGGAGATTAATGAAAAACTGTTTTTT; CDR3: CASSTGEINEKLFF
D: TRBD1; V: TRBV13; J: TRBJ2-3; size: NA; DNA: TGTGCCAGCAGTTCCCGAATGGGACAGGGCACAGATACGCAGTATTTT; CDR3: CASSSRMGQGTDTQYF
D: TRBD2; V: TRBV25-1; J: TRBJ2-3; size: NA; DNA: TGTGCCAGCGAAGCGGGGGGGCGAACAGATACGCAGTATTTT; CDR3: CASEAGGRTDTQYF
D: NA; V: TRBV13; J: TRBJ2-7; size: NA; DNA: TGTGCCAGCAGCTTCCGATACAGGGTGAACTACGAGCAGTACTTC; CDR3: CASSFRYRVNYEQYF
D: NA; V: TRBV7-2; J: TRBJ2-2; size: NA; DNA: TGTGCCAGCAGCTTAACCCTCGGTACCGGGGAGCTGTTTTTT; CDR3: CASSLTLGTGELFF
D: TRBD1; V: TRBV6-1; J: TRBJ2-7; size: NA; DNA: TGTGCCAGCAGCCGGGACAGCGGTACCTACGAGCAGTACTTC; CDR3: CASSRDSGTYEQYF
D: NA; V: TRBV10-3; J: TRBJ2-2; size: few; DNA: TGTGCCATCAGTGAAGGCCGCGGGGCCGGGGAGCTGTTTTTT; CDR3: CAISEGRGAGELFF
D: TRBD1; V: TRBV7-2; J: TRBJ1-6; size: NA; DNA: TGTGCCAGCAGCTCCGTACAGGGGATCGCTAATTCACCCCTCCACTTT; CDR3: CASSSVQGIANSPLHF
D: NA; V: TRBV10-2; J: TRBJ1-6; size: NA; DNA: TGCGCCAGCAGTGGCAGGGTGTCGTCACCCCTCCACTTT; CDR3: CASSGRVSSPLHF
D: TRBD1; V: TRBV30; J: TRBJ2-2; size: NA; DNA: TGTGCCTGCGAAAGGACAGGGGTGGCCGGGGAGCTGTTTTTT; CDR3: CACERTGVAGELFF
D: NA; V: TRBV30; J: TRBJ2-7; size: once; DNA: TGTGCCTGGATTTTTTATGGGAGGGGGGCCTACGAGCAGTACTTC; CDR3: CAWIFYGRGAYEQYF
D: NA; V: TRBV5-1; J: TRBJ2-3; size: NA; DNA: TGCGCCAGCAGCTACGGACTATTCACAGATACGCAGTATTTT; CDR3: CASSYGLFTDTQYF
D: TRBD2; V: TRBV5-1; J: TRBJ2-3; size: NA; DNA: TGCGCCAGCAGCCAGACTAGCGGCTTGACAGATACGCAGTATTTT; CDR3: CASSQTSGLTDTQYF
D: NA; V: TRBV5-1; J: TRBJ1-5; size: few; DNA: TGCGCCAGCAGCTTGGGATCGGGGCAGGGGAATCAGCCCCAGCATTTT; CDR3: CASSLGSGQGNQPQHF
D: TRBD2; V: TRBV7-2; J: TRBJ2-3; size: NA; DNA: TGTGCCAGCCGGTTGGGGCTAGCGGGGAGCACAGATACGCAGTATTTT; CDR3: CASRLGLAGSTDTQYF
D: TRBD1; V: TRBV18; J: TRBJ2-5; size: NA; DNA: TGTGCCAGCTCACCATTCGGACAGGGTCAAGAGACCCAGTACTTC; CDR3: CASSPFGQGQETQYF
D: TRBD1; V: TRBV7-2; J: TRBJ1-1; size: NA; DNA: TGTGCCAGCAGCTTTACAGGGGGGTTGACTGAAGCTTTCTTT; CDR3: CASSFTGGLTEAFF
D: TRBD1; V: TRBV6-1; J: TRBJ1-5; size: NA; DNA: TGTGCCAGCAGCTGGGACAGGTTGGATCAGCCCCAGCATTTT; CDR3: CASSWDRLDQPQHF
D: TRBD1; V: TRBV27; J: TRBJ1-4; size: NA; DNA: TGTGCCAGCAGTACACAGCGGACAGGGAATGAAAAACTGTTTTTT; CDR3: CASSTQRTGNEKLFF
D: TRBD2; V: TRBV10-3; J: TRBJ2-1; size: NA; DNA: TGTGCCATCAGTGAGAGGACTAGCGGAACCTCCTACAATGAGCAGTTCTTC; CDR3: CAISERTSGTSYNEQFF
D: TRBD1; V: TRBV4-1; J: TRBJ1-2; size: once; DNA: TGCGCCAGCAGCCACCCGGGACAGGGGACTTGGGGCTACACCTTC; CDR3: CASSHPGQGTWGYTF
D: TRBD1; V: TRBV6-1; J: TRBJ1-5; size: NA; DNA: TGTGCCAGCAGCGCAGGGGGTTCCCAGCATTTT; CDR3: CASSAGGSQHF